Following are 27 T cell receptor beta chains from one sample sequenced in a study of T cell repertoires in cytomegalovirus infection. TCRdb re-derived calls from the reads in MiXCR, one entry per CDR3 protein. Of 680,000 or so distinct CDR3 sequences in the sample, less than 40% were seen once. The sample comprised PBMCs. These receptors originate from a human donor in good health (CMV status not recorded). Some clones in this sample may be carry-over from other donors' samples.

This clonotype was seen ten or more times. The DNA for the CDR3 is TGTGCCAGCAGCAAGGATCACACCGGGGAGCTGTTTTTT. Its protein is CASSKDHTGELFF. The gene calls are TRBV7-8 and TRBJ2-2, with no clear D. The CDR3 extends over 13 amino acids. The ends were cut back, 5 bases at V and 3 bases at J, with 7 bases in the middle. From germline, CDR1 is SGHVS and CDR2 FQNEAQ.

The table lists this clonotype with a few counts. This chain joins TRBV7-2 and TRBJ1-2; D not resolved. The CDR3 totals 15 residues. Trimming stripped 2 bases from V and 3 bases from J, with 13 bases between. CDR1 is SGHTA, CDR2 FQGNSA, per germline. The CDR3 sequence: CASSLKNSVYYGYTF. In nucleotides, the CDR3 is TGTGCCAGCAGCTTAAAGAACAGCGTCTACTATGGCTACACCTTC.

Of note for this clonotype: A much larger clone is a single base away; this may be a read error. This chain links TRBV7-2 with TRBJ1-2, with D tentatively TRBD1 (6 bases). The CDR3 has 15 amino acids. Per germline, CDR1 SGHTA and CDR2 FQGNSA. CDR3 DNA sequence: TGTGCCAGCAGCTTATTTCGGGGGCTCGACTATGTCTACACCTTC. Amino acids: CASSLFRGLDYVYTF.

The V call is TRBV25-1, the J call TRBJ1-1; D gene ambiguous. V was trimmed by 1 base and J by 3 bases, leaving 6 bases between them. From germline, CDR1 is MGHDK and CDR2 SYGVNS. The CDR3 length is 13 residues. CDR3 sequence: CASSESEHTEAFF. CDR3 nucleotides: TGTGCCAGCAGTGAATCGGAACACACTGAAGCTTTCTTT.

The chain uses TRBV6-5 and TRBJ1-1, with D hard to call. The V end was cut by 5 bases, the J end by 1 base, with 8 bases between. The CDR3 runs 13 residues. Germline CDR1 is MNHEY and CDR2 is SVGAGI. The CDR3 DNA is TGTGCCAGCAGTGTCAGTTCGAACACTGAAGCTTTCTTT. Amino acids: CASSVSSNTEAFF.

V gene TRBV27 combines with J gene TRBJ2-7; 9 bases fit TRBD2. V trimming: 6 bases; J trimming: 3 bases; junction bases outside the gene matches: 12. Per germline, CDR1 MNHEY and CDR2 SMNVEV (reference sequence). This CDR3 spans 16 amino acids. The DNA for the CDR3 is TGTGCCAGCAGCCGATCTAGCGGGGACTACTACTACGAGCAGTACTTC. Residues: CASSRSSGDYYYEQYF.

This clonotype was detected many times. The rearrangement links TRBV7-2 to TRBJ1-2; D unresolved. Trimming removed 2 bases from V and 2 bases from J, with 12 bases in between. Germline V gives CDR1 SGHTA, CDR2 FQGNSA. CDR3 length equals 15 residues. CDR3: CASSLLGGNNYGYTF. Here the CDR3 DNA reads TGTGCCAGCAGCTTACTAGGAGGGAACAACTATGGCTACACCTTC.

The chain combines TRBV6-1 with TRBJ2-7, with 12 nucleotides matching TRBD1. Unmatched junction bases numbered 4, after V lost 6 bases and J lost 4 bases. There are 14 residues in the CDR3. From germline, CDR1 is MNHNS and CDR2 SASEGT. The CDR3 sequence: CASRGTGGAYEQYF. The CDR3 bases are TGTGCCAGCAGGGGGACAGGGGGCGCGTACGAGCAGTACTTC.

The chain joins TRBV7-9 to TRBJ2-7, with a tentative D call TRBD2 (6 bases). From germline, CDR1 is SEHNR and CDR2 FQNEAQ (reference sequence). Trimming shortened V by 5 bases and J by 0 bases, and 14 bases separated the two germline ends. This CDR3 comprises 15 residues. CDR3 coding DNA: TGTGCCAGCAGCCCGGGGACTTGGAGCTCCTACGAGCAGTACTTC. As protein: CASSPGTWSSYEQYF.

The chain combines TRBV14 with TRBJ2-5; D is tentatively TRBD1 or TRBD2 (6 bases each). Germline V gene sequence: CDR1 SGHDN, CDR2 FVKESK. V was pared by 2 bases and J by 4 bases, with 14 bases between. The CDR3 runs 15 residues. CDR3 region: CASSQRQGRGETQYF. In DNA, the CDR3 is TGTGCCAGCAGCCAACGCCAGGGGCGGGGAGAGACCCAGTACTTC.

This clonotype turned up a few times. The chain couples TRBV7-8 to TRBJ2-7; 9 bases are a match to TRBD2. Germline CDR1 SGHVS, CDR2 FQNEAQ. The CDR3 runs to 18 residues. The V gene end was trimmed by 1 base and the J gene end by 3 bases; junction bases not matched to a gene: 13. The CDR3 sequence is CASSLGILAGESRYEQYF. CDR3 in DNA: TGTGCCAGCAGCTTAGGGATTTTAGCGGGAGAGAGCCGCTACGAGCAGTACTTC.

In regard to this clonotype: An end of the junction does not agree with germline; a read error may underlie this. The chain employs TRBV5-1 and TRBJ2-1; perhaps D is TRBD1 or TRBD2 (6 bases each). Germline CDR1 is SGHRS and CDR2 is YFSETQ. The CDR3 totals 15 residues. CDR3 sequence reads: CASSRGGSTYNEQLF. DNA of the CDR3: TGCGCCAGCAGCCGAGGGGGGAGTACCTACAATGAGCAGTTATTC. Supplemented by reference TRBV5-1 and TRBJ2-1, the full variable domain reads KAGVTQTPRYLIKTRGQQVTLSCSPISGHRSVSWYQQTPGQGLQFLFEYFSETQRNKGNFPGRFSGRQFSNSRSEMNVSTLELGDSALYLCASSRGGSTYNEQLFGPGTRLTVL.

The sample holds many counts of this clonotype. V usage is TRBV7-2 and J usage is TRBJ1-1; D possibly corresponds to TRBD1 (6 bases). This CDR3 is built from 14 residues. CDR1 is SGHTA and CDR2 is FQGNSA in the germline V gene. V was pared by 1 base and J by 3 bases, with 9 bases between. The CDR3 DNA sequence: TGTGCCAGCAGCTTAGTCCCAGGGGACACTGAAGCTTTCTTT. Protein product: CASSLVPGDTEAFF.

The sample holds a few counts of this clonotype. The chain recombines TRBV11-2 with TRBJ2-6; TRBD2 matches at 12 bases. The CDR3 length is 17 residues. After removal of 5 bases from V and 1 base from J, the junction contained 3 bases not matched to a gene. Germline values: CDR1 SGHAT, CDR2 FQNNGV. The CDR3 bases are TGTGCCAGCAGCGCGGGACTAGCGGGTTCTGGGGCCAACGTCCTGACTTTC. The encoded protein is CASSAGLAGSGANVLTF.

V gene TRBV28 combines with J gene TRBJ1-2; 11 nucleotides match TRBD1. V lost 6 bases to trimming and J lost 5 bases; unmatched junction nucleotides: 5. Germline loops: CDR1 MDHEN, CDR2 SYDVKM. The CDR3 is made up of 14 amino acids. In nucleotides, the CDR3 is TGTGCCAGCAGACGGACAGGGGGCAGTTATGGCTACACCTTC. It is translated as CASRRTGGSYGYTF.

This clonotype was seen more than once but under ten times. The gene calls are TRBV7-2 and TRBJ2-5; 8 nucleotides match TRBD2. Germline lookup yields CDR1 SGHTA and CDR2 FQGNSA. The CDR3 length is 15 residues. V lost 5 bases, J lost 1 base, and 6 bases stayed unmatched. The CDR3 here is CASSLSGVFQETQYF. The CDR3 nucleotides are TGTGCCAGCAGCCTTAGCGGGGTCTTCCAAGAGACCCAGTACTTC.

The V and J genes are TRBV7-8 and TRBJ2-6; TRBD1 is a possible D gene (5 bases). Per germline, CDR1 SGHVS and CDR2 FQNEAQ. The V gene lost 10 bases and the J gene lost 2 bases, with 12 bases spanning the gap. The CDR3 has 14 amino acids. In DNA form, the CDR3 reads TGTGCCACCAGTACACAGGCTGGGGCCAACGTCCTGACTTTC. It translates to CATSTQAGANVLTF.

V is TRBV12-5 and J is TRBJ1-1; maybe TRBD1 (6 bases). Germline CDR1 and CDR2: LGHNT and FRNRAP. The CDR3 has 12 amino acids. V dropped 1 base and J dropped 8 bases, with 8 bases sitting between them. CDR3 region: CASGLGGLEAFF. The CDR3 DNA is TGTGCTAGTGGTTTGGGGGGGCTAGAAGCTTTCTTT.

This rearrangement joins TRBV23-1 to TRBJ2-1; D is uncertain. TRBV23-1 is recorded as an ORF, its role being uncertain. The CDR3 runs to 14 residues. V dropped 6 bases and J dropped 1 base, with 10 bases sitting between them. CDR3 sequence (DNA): TGCGCCAGCAGCCTAGACTTATCCTACAATGAGCAGTTCTTC. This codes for CASSLDLSYNEQFF.

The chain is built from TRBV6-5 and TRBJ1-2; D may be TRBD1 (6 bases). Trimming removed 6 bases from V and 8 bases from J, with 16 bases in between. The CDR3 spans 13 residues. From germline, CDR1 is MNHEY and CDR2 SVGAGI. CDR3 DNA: TGTGCCAGCAGGTCAACAGGGACTAGCGGCTACACCTTC. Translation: CASRSTGTSGYTF.

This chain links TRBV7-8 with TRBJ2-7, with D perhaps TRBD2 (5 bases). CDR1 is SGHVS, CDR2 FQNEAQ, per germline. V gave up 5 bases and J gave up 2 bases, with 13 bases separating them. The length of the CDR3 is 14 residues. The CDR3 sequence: CASSPNSRAYEQYF. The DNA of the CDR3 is TGTGCCAGCAGCCCAAACTCGCGGGCCTACGAGCAGTACTTC.

In DNA, the CDR3 is TGTGCCAGCAGCCAAGATGGTGGGGGTTACGAGCAGTACTTC. Residues: CASSQDGGGYEQYF. The rearrangement joins TRBV3-1 to TRBJ2-7; D is possibly TRBD1 or TRBD2 (5 bases each). Germline-derived CDR1 and CDR2 are LGHDT and YNNKEL (reference sequence). Trimming removed 0 bases from V and 4 bases from J, with 10 bases in between. CDR3 length: 14 amino acids.

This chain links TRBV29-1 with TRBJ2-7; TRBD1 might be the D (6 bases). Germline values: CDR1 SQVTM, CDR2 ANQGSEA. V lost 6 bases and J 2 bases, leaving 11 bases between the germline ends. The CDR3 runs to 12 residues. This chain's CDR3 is CSVVRGAYEQYF. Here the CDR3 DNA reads TGCAGCGTGGTCAGGGGAGCCTACGAGCAGTACTTC.

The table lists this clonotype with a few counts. CDR3 sequence: CAAGSRGSPGELFF. DNA for the CDR3: TGTGCTGCAGGTTCAAGGGGCTCACCGGGGGAGCTGTTTTTT. The chain is built from TRBV6-1 and TRBJ2-2; weak D call: TRBD1 (5 bases). This CDR3 has 14 residues. Germline CDR1 reads MNHNS; CDR2 reads SASEGT.

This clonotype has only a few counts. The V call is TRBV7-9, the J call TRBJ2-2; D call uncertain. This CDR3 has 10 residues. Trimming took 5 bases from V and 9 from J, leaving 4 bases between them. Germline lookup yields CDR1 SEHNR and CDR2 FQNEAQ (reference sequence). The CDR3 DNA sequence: TGTGCCAGCAGCCCTAGGGAGCTGTTTTTT. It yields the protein CASSPRELFF. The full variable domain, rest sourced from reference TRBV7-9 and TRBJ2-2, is DTGVSQNPRHKITKRGQNVTFRCDPISEHNRLYWYRQTLGQGPEFLTYFQNEAQLEKSRLLSDRFSAERPKGSFSTLEIQRTEQGDSAMYLCASSPRELFFGEGSRLTVL.

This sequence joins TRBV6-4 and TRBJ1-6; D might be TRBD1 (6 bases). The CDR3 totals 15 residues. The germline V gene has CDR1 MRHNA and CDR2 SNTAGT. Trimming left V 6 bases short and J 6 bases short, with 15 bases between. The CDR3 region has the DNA TGTGCCAGCAGCCCCAGCCCAGGGGCTAATTCACCCCTCCACTTT. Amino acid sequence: CASSPSPGANSPLHF.

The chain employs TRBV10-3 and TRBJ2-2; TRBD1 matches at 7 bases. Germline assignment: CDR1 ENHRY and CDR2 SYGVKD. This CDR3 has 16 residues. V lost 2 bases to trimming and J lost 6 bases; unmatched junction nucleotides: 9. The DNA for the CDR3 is TGTGCCATCAGTGAGGACAGGGTAGGCGGGTCCGGGGAGCTGTTTTTT. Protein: CAISEDRVGGSGELFF.